Presented here are 21 T cell receptor beta chains from one specimen sequenced in a study of CD8 T cells in ankylosing spondylitis. TCRdb itself ran the 5' RACE reads through MiXCR, one entry per CDR3 protein. The data hold 150,000 to 200,000 distinct CDR3 sequences, with about 18% observed a single time. Sequencing input: blood, either unsorted or a sorted T cell fraction (not recorded which). The receptor source for this set is a male donor under 30 with ankylosing spondylitis or in good health (not recorded which).

The V gene is TRBV23-1, the J gene TRBJ1-2; perhaps TRBD1 as D (6 bases). TRBV23-1 is identified as an open reading frame with a role that is uncertain. CDR3 length: 16 residues. V dropped 1 base and J dropped 3 bases, with 15 bases sitting between them. CDR3 residues: CASSQLWPGEHYGYTF. In nucleotides, the CDR3 is TGCGCCAGCAGTCAATTATGGCCAGGGGAGCACTATGGCTACACCTTC.

This clonotype was detected ten times or more. This chain connects TRBV3-1 to TRBJ2-3, with 8 positions matching TRBD2. In germline, CDR1 is LGHDT, CDR2 YNNKEL (reference sequence). The CDR3 runs 16 residues. V dropped 2 bases and J dropped 3; count of bases not matched to a gene: 7. The CDR3 here is CASSQQTSARTDTQYF. DNA for the CDR3: TGTGCCAGCAGCCAACAGACTAGCGCGAGGACAGATACGCAGTATTTT.

The chain is built from TRBV18 and TRBJ2-7, with D possibly TRBD2 on 6 matching bases. Germline CDR1 is KGHSH and CDR2 is LQKENI. The CDR3 totals 15 residues. Trimming took off 6 bases at V and 5 bases at J, with 20 bases between the two ends. The CDR3 region is CASSLGEALSNEQYF. The CDR3 nucleotides are TGTGCCAGCTCGTTGGGGGAGGCTCTAAGTAACGAGCAGTACTTC.

This clonotype was detected ten times or more. The CDR3 coding sequence is TGTGCCAGCTCACCACCCCAGGGGGATAGGAATGAGCAGTTCTTC. Protein: CASSPPQGDRNEQFF. The V call is TRBV18, the J call TRBJ2-1, with 7 bases identical to TRBD1. There are 15 residues in the CDR3. Germline V gives CDR1 KGHSH, CDR2 LQKENI. V gave up 0 bases and J gave up 7 bases; unmatched junction bases: 6. Complete variable domain (other parts from reference TRBV18 and TRBJ2-1): NAGVMQNPRHLVRRRGQEARLRCSPMKGHSHVYWYRQLPEEGLKFMVYLQKENIIDESGMPKERFSAEFPKEGPSILRIQQVVRGDSAAYFCASSPPQGDRNEQFFGPGTRLTVL.

This clonotype was counted ten times or more. The V call is TRBV12-3 or TRBV12-4, the J call TRBJ2-5; D is unresolved. V gave up 5 bases and J gave up 3 bases, with 16 bases separating them. The length of the CDR3 is 15 residues. DNA for the CDR3: TGTGCCAGCAGTCCCGCCCCGGAGCGAAAAGAGACCCAGTACTTC. This codes for CASSPAPERKETQYF.

This clonotype appeared many times. V usage is TRBV4-1 and J usage is TRBJ2-6, with D possibly being TRBD1 (5 bases). The germline V gene has CDR1 MGHRA and CDR2 YSYEKL. Trimming left V 0 bases short and J 4 bases short, with 22 bases between. The CDR3 runs to 20 residues. The CDR3 nucleotides are TGCGCCAGCAGCCAAGATAAGCGAAGGGGCGCAGCGACGGGGGCCAACGTCCTGACTTTC. Translated, it gives CASSQDKRRGAATGANVLTF.

This clonotype was observed many times. The chain combines TRBV5-1 with TRBJ1-1; a possible D gene is TRBD1 (5 bases). This CDR3 has 14 amino acids. Germline CDR1 and CDR2: SGHRS and YFSETQ. The ends were cut back, 4 bases at V and 4 bases at J, with 14 bases in the middle. DNA for the CDR3: TGCGCCAGCAGCCCGTTTGGGGGGTCCACTGAAGCTTTCTTT. Protein: CASSPFGGSTEAFF.

This clonotype showed up many times. This chain connects TRBV28 to TRBJ2-7, with 7 positions matching TRBD2. The CDR3 loop spans 16 amino acids. Unmatched junction bases numbered 13, after V lost 6 bases and J lost 2 bases. Germline V gene data show CDR1 as MDHEN and CDR2 as SYDVKM. The CDR3 DNA is TGTGCCAGCAGAGAATTAGGACTAGGAAAGGCCTACGAGCAGTACTTC. This gives the protein CASRELGLGKAYEQYF.

In this sample, this clonotype turned up a few times. The chain couples TRBV4-2 to TRBJ2-2; D is uncertain. V dropped 6 bases and J dropped 5 bases, with 10 bases sitting between them. The CDR3 totals 13 residues. The germline gives CDR1 LGHNA, CDR2 YNFKEQ. The CDR3 coding sequence is TGTGCCAGCAGAAATAGCTTTACCGGGGAGCTGTTTTTT. Amino acids: CASRNSFTGELFF.

This clonotype was recorded many times. The chain recombines TRBV5-1 with TRBJ1-3, with D possibly TRBD1 on 6 matching bases. V dropped 0 bases and J dropped 7 bases, with 11 bases sitting between them. Germline loops: CDR1 SGHRS, CDR2 YFSETQ. The CDR3 is 14 amino acids. The CDR3 DNA follows: TGCGCCAGCAGCTTGGCCGGTCAGGGGAACACCATATATTTT. Translation gives CASSLAGQGNTIYF.

This clonotype was seen repeatedly, ten times or more. The rearrangement uses TRBV20-1 and TRBJ2-3, with D tentatively TRBD1 or TRBD2 (5 bases each). The CDR3 covers 16 residues. In germline, CDR1 is DFQATT, CDR2 SNEGSKA (reference sequence). V was trimmed by 3 bases and J by 2 bases, leaving 18 bases between them. The CDR3: CSAREYLVGTTDTQYF. The CDR3 DNA reads TGCAGTGCTAGGGAATACCTAGTGGGGACCACAGATACGCAGTATTTT.

There are many counts of this clonotype. V gene TRBV5-1 combines with J gene TRBJ1-6, with 10 bases that match TRBD1. This CDR3 has 15 residues. Trimming removed 4 bases from V and 9 bases from J; junction bases left unmatched: 7. Germline V gene lookup returns CDR1 SGHRS and CDR2 YFSETQ. The CDR3 nucleotides are TGCGCCAGCAGCGAGGGACAGGGGTTGAGTTCACCCCTCCACTTT. It codes for CASSEGQGLSSPLHF. The whole variable domain, remainder taken from reference TRBV5-1 and TRBJ1-6, is KAGVTQTPRYLIKTRGQQVTLSCSPISGHRSVSWYQQTPGQGLQFLFEYFSETQRNKGNFPGRFSGRQFSNSRSEMNVSTLELGDSALYLCASSEGQGLSSPLHFGNGTRLTVT.

This clonotype appeared many times. The V gene is TRBV7-2, the J gene TRBJ2-3; 7 positions agree with TRBD1. Trimming cost V 7 bases and J 6 bases; bases outside gene matches: 10. The CDR3 runs to 14 residues. Germline-derived CDR1 and CDR2 are SGHTA and FQGNSA. CDR3 nucleotide sequence: TGTGCCAGCACCCTAGGGACAGCCGGGGATACGCAGTATTTT. As protein: CASTLGTAGDTQYF.

The V call is TRBV7-3, the J call TRBJ1-1; no definite D call. The germline V gene encodes CDR1 SGHTA and CDR2 FQGTGA. The CDR3 is made up of 14 amino acids. The ends were cut back, 1 base at V and 3 bases at J, with 9 bases in the middle. This chain's CDR3 is CASSLKGGDTEAFF. For the CDR3, the DNA is TGTGCCAGCAGCTTAAAGGGTGGGGACACTGAAGCTTTCTTT.

At least ten counts were recorded for this clonotype. The chain uses TRBV12-3 or TRBV12-4 and TRBJ2-3; TRBD2 matches 10 bases. V trimming: 4 bases; J trimming: 0 bases; junction bases outside the gene matches: 1. The CDR3 extends over 15 amino acids. Written as DNA, the CDR3 is TGTGCCAGCAGTTCGACTAGCGGGAGCACAGATACGCAGTATTTT. This translates into CASSSTSGSTDTQYF.

This clonotype has ten or more counts. The chain joins TRBV29-1 to TRBJ1-2; 8 nucleotides align to TRBD1. The CDR3 runs 14 residues. V was clipped by 3 bases and J by 4 bases; unmatched bases: 7. The germline CDR1 and CDR2 sequences are SQVTM and ANQGSEA. Here the CDR3 DNA reads TGCAGCGTTGATGTGACAGGGGTTAGCTATGGCTACACCTTC. This sequence encodes CSVDVTGVSYGYTF.

Many counts were recorded for this clonotype. This chain joins TRBV29-1 and TRBJ2-7, with TRBD2 matching 7 bases. This CDR3 has 13 amino acids. V was clipped by 3 bases and J by 7 bases; unmatched bases: 9. Germline assignment: CDR1 SQVTM and CDR2 ANQGSEA. CDR3 nucleotide sequence: TGCAGCGTTGAGGGAGCGGGAAACTGGGAGCAGTACTTC. Its protein product is CSVEGAGNWEQYF.

This clonotype was detected many times. The V and J genes are TRBV3-1 and TRBJ2-2, with D uncertain. Trimming stripped 2 bases from V and 7 bases from J, with 8 bases between. The CDR3 has 13 residues. The germline V gene has CDR1 LGHDT and CDR2 YNNKEL (reference sequence). Here the CDR3 DNA reads TGTGCCAGCAGCCAACTTAGGAGCGGGGAGCTGTTTTTT. Translation: CASSQLRSGELFF. The full variable domain, rest sourced from reference TRBV3-1 and TRBJ2-2, is DTAVSQTPKYLVTQMGNDKSIKCEQNLGHDTMYWYKQDSKKFLKIMFSYNNKELIINETVPNRFSPKSPDKAHLNLHINSLELGDSAVYFCASSQLRSGELFFGEGSRLTVL.

This clonotype has ten or more counts. The chain recombines TRBV30 with TRBJ2-1; TRBD2 might be the D (5 bases). The length of the CDR3 is 15 residues. Germline V CDR1 and CDR2: GTSNPN, SVGIG (reference sequence). V gave up 2 bases and J gave up 0 bases, with 11 bases separating them. CDR3 DNA sequence: TGTGCCTGGAGTCCGGACTGGAGCTCCTACAATGAGCAGTTCTTC. It codes for CAWSPDWSSYNEQFF.

This clonotype was detected many times. The chain carries TRBV12-3 or TRBV12-4 and TRBJ2-7; the D call may be TRBD1 or TRBD2 (5 bases each). The CDR3 is 15 amino acids. V lost 5 bases to trimming and J lost 6 bases, with 20 bases between them. The DNA of the CDR3 is TGTGCCAGCAGTCCACGGGACGGTCCAGGTGCCGAGCAGTACTTC. Protein sequence: CASSPRDGPGAEQYF.

This clonotype occurred many times. The chain is built from TRBV20-1 and TRBJ2-1; D is ambiguous. The CDR3 has 13 residues. From germline, CDR1 is DFQATT and CDR2 SNEGSKA (reference sequence). Trimming removed 3 bases from V and 9 bases from J, with 15 bases in between. CDR3 sequence reads: CSASSELDSEQFF. The CDR3 nucleotides are TGCAGTGCTAGTTCCGAGCTCGATAGTGAGCAGTTCTTC.